This T cell receptor (beta chain) is drawn from a study of blood T cells in healthy people across ages. The second PCR ran roughly 6 to 11 cycles with a sample-barcoded 5' primer and J-beta primers. TCRdb re-analysed the 5' RACE reads in MiXCR, keeping a single row per CDR3 protein. The sample has under 700,000 distinct CDR3 sequences, 24% seen once. Germline V lookup: CDR1 SGHTA, CDR2 FQGNSA. V lost 5 bases and J lost 3; bases outside the gene matches: 8. The CDR3 contains 15 residues. These data also featured in a second study, about T cells of mothers and their children.

This sequence was found in a boy between 10 and 17 years old in good health. The sequenced sample consisted of blood. V gene TRBV7-2 combines with J gene TRBJ1-2; 8 nucleotides line up with TRBD1. CDR3 loop: CASSPGQGVYYGYTF. CDR3 nucleotides: TGTGCCAGCAGCCCCGGACAGGGAGTGTACTATGGCTACACCTTC.